Included here is one T cell receptor beta chain sequence, with context. Its target is unknown. This CDR3 is built from 14 residues. Trimming cost V 6 bases and J 2 bases; bases outside gene matches: 3. Germline V gene data show CDR1 as MDHEN and CDR2 as SYDVKM. Measured with immunoSEQ multiplex PCR; TCRdb has only the in-frame clones, and not every one. The sample includes tens of thousands of clones, approximately 89% of them seen just once. Time point specified: week 23, last vaccination. A 20-mer mutant IDH1 peptide at 300 ug was injected subcutaneously with topical imiquimod. This entry comes from a study of a mutant IDH1 vaccine in newly diagnosed glioma. At the level of the study: Once 4-6 weeks had passed after radiotherapy alone, vaccination started, or it started with temozolomide cycles.

The study's findings and limits: Patients showed vaccine-induced immune responses at a rate of roughly 94%.

The material sequenced was PBMCs, taken from a glioma patient whose treatment included an IDH1 peptide vaccine. This TCR came from a woman aged 45 to 65 with glioma. This chain connects TRBV28 to TRBJ2-1; 8 positions agree with TRBD1. This chain's CDR3 is CASSPGGAYNEQFF. CDR3 DNA sequence: TGTGCCAGCAGCCCAGGGGGCGCCTACAATGAGCAGTTCTTC.